Listed below are T cell receptor beta chains from one sample, sequenced in a study of human thymus T cells. This table comes from immunoSEQ multiplex PCR, and its TCRdb copy is limited to in-frame clones, with some not included. The sample includes roughly 120,000 clones, about 95% of them seen just once. What was sequenced was thymus tissue. All receptors derive from a boy in the first two years of life with a congenital heart defect but otherwise immunologically healthy. The CDR3 runs from the conserved cysteine through the conserved F or W. The D gene is left open where the match is weak. Clone size is given for some rows only: seen once, a few or many times, or a class if the clone is expanded.

j_call: TRBJ1-5; d_call: .; clone_size: .; v_call: TRBV19; cdr3_nt: TGTGCCAGTAGTTTGGACAGTGTTAATCAGCCCCAGCATTTT; cdr3_aa: CASSLDSVNQPQHF
j_call: TRBJ2-7; d_call: TRBD1; clone_size: .; v_call: TRBV7-7; cdr3_nt: TGTGCCAGCAGCTCTAAGACAGGGCACTACGAGCAGTACTTC; cdr3_aa: CASSSKTGHYEQYF
j_call: TRBJ1-3; d_call: TRBD1; clone_size: .; v_call: TRBV4-3; cdr3_nt: TGCGCCAGCAGCCAAGATTACGTGGACAGGCCTTCGGACACCATATATTTT; cdr3_aa: CASSQDYVDRPSDTIYF
j_call: TRBJ2-2; d_call: TRBD2; clone_size: .; v_call: TRBV13; cdr3_nt: TGTGCCAGCAGCCCCCCACTAGCGGGGGATACCGGGGAGCTGTTTTTT; cdr3_aa: CASSPPLAGDTGELFF
j_call: TRBJ1-2; d_call: .; clone_size: once; v_call: TRBV7-3; cdr3_nt: TGTGCCAGCAGCTCGTCAGGGTTCTACGGCTACACCTTC; cdr3_aa: CASSSSGFYGYTF
j_call: TRBJ2-7; d_call: TRBD1; clone_size: .; v_call: TRBV2; cdr3_nt: TGTGCCAGCTGCCGTGACAGGGCCCACGAGCAGTACTTC; cdr3_aa: CASCRDRAHEQYF
j_call: TRBJ2-7; d_call: .; clone_size: .; v_call: TRBV4-1; cdr3_nt: TGCGCCAGCAGCCAACTAGCGAGGGGATACAACGAGCAGTACTTC; cdr3_aa: CASSQLARGYNEQYF
j_call: TRBJ2-2; d_call: TRBD2; clone_size: .; v_call: TRBV5-1; cdr3_nt: TGCGCCAGCAGCTTGGGGCTAGCGGGTCCCACCGGGAAGCTGTTTTTT; cdr3_aa: CASSLGLAGPTGKLFF
j_call: TRBJ2-3; d_call: .; clone_size: .; v_call: TRBV27; cdr3_nt: TGTGCCAGCAGTCCCCATCGGGGGAAATACCTGGGGACAGATACGCAGTATTTT; cdr3_aa: CASSPHRGKYLGTDTQYF
j_call: TRBJ2-1; d_call: TRBD2; clone_size: .; v_call: TRBV9; cdr3_nt: TGTGCCAGCAGCGTAGCCGGGACTAGGCCCTACAATGAGCAGTTCTTC; cdr3_aa: CASSVAGTRPYNEQFF
j_call: TRBJ1-4; d_call: .; clone_size: .; v_call: TRBV5-6; cdr3_nt: TGTGCCAGCAGCTTGGGCGGGACAACCGAAGGAGGAACTAATGAAAAACTGTTTTTT; cdr3_aa: CASSLGGTTEGGTNEKLFF
j_call: TRBJ1-5; d_call: .; clone_size: .; v_call: TRBV6-1; cdr3_nt: TGTGCCAGCAGTGAAGAGGAACGGTTAAATCAGCCCCAGCATTTT; cdr3_aa: CASSEEERLNQPQHF
j_call: TRBJ2-1; d_call: .; clone_size: once; v_call: TRBV7-6; cdr3_nt: TGTGCCAGCAGCACCCGAGCCCGGGACCGCTCCTACAATGAGCAGTTCTTC; cdr3_aa: CASSTRARDRSYNEQFF
j_call: TRBJ2-2; d_call: TRBD2; clone_size: .; v_call: TRBV9; cdr3_nt: TGTGCCAGCAGCTCACCGGGACTAAGGGACACCGGGGAGCTGTTTTTT; cdr3_aa: CASSSPGLRDTGELFF
j_call: TRBJ2-1; d_call: .; clone_size: .; v_call: TRBV5-4; cdr3_nt: TGTGCCAGCAGCTTGGAGGGGGACAATGAGCAGTTCTTC; cdr3_aa: CASSLEGDNEQFF
j_call: TRBJ2-7; d_call: .; clone_size: once; v_call: TRBV5-1; cdr3_nt: TGCGCCAGCAGCTTTAGCCTCAGGGAGTTCAAGAACGAGCAGTACTTC; cdr3_aa: CASSFSLREFKNEQYF
j_call: TRBJ1-4; d_call: .; clone_size: .; v_call: TRBV27; cdr3_nt: TGTGCCAGCAGTTTCAGACCAACTAATGAAAAACTGTTTTTT; cdr3_aa: CASSFRPTNEKLFF
j_call: TRBJ1-2; d_call: .; clone_size: .; v_call: TRBV15; cdr3_nt: TGTGCCACCAGCAGGTCGACGGGGGGATTCGGCTACACCTTC; cdr3_aa: CATSRSTGGFGYTF
j_call: TRBJ2-3; d_call: .; clone_size: .; v_call: TRBV2; cdr3_nt: TGTGCCAGCAGTGCGCCCGGGGTTAGCACAGATACGCAGTATTTT; cdr3_aa: CASSAPGVSTDTQYF
j_call: TRBJ1-5; d_call: .; clone_size: .; v_call: TRBV7-2; cdr3_nt: TGTGCCAGCAGCTCACGGACAGCCTCGGTGCCCCAGCATTTT; cdr3_aa: CASSSRTASVPQHF
j_call: TRBJ2-1; d_call: .; clone_size: .; v_call: TRBV11-2; cdr3_nt: TGTGCCAGCAGCTCCCCACCGGGGACCGACAATGAGCAGTTCTTC; cdr3_aa: CASSSPPGTDNEQFF
j_call: TRBJ1-2; d_call: TRBD1; clone_size: .; v_call: TRBV28; cdr3_nt: TGTGCCAGCAGTTTCCCCCGACAGGGCTTTTATGGCTACACCTTC; cdr3_aa: CASSFPRQGFYGYTF
j_call: TRBJ2-2; d_call: .; clone_size: .; v_call: TRBV5-6; cdr3_nt: TGTGCCAGCAGCAGTTACACCGGGGAGCTGTTTTTT; cdr3_aa: CASSSYTGELFF
j_call: TRBJ1-3; d_call: .; clone_size: .; v_call: TRBV5-1; cdr3_nt: TGCGCCAGCAGCTTGGAGGCGGGTGGAAACACCATATATTTT; cdr3_aa: CASSLEAGGNTIYF
j_call: TRBJ2-1; d_call: .; clone_size: .; v_call: TRBV10-1; cdr3_nt: TGCGCCAGCAGTGAGTCGACTCCCCCGTACAATGAGCAGTTCTTC; cdr3_aa: CASSESTPPYNEQFF
j_call: TRBJ2-5; d_call: TRBD2; clone_size: .; v_call: TRBV9; cdr3_nt: TGTGCCAGCAGCGGATCTTCGACTAGCGGGGGGTACCGGGAGACCCAGTACTTC; cdr3_aa: CASSGSSTSGGYRETQYF
j_call: TRBJ2-3; d_call: .; clone_size: .; v_call: TRBV5-8; cdr3_nt: TGTGCCAGCAGCTTGGGCTTAAAGGGTTACACAGATACGCAGTATTTT; cdr3_aa: CASSLGLKGYTDTQYF
j_call: TRBJ1-3; d_call: .; clone_size: .; v_call: TRBV6-4; cdr3_nt: TGTGCCAGCAGTGACCCTACCAGCTCTGGAAACACCATATATTTT; cdr3_aa: CASSDPTSSGNTIYF
j_call: TRBJ1-1; d_call: .; clone_size: .; v_call: TRBV2; cdr3_nt: TGTGCCAGCGTCAAAAGCCGAGGGGCGCCGCTATTTTTCTTT; cdr3_aa: CASVKSRGAPLFFF
j_call: TRBJ2-7; d_call: .; clone_size: .; v_call: TRBV9; cdr3_nt: TGTGCCAGCAGCGTAGGGGGTAGGGAGCAGTACTTC; cdr3_aa: CASSVGGREQYF